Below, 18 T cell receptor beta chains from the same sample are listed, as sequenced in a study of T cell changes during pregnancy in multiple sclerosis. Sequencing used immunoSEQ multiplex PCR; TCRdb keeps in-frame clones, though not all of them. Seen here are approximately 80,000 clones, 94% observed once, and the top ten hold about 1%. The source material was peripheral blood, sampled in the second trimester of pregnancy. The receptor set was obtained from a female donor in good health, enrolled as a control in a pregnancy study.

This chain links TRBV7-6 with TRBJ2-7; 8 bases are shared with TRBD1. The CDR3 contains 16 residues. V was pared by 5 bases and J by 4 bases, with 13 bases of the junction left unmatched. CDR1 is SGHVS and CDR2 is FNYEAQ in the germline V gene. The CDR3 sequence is CASSAVGGQGAYEQYF. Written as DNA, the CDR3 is TGTGCCAGCAGCGCCGTCGGTGGGCAGGGGGCGTACGAGCAGTACTTC.

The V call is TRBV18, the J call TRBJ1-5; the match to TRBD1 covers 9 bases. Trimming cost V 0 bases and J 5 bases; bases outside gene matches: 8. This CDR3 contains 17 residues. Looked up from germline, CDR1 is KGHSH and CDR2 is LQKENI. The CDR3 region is CASSPPGTGMSDQPQHF. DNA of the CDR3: TGTGCCAGCTCACCACCCGGGACAGGGATGAGTGATCAGCCCCAGCATTTT.

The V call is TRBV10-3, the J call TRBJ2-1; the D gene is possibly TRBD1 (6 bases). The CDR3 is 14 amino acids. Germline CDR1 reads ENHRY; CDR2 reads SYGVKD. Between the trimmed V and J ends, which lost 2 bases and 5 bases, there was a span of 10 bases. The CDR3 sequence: CAISEIRTDNEQFF. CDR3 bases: TGTGCCATCAGTGAGATTAGGACAGACAATGAGCAGTTCTTC.

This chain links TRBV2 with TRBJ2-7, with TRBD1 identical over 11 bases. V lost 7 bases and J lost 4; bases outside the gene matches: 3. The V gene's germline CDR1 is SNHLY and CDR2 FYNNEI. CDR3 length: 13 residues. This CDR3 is CASKGTGGYEQYF. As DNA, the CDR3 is TGTGCCAGCAAGGGGACAGGGGGATACGAGCAGTACTTC.

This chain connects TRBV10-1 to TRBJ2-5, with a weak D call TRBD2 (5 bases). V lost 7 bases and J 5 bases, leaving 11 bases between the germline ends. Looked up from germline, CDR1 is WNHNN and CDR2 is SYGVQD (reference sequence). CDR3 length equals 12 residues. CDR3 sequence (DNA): TGCGCCAGCAACGGAAGCGGCGAGACCCAGTACTTC. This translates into CASNGSGETQYF.

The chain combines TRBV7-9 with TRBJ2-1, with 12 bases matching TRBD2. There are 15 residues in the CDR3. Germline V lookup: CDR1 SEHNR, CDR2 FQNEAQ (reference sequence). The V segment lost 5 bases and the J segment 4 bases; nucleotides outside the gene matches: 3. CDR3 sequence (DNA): TGTGCCAGCAGCCCGACTAGCGGGAGATACAATGAGCAGTTCTTC. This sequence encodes CASSPTSGRYNEQFF.

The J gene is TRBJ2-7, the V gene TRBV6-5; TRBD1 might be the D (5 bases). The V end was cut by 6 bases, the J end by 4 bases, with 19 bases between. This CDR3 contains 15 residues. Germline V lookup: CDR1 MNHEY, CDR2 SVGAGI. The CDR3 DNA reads TGTGCCAGCAGGTACGGCCGGGCCAAGGGGTACGAGCAGTACTTC. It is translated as CASRYGRAKGYEQYF.

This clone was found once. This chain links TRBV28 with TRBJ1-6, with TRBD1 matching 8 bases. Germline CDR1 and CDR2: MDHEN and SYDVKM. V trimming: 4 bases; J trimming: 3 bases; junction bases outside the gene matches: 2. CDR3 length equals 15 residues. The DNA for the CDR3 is TGTGCCAGCAGTTCCGGACAGGGCTATAATTCACCCCTCCACTTT. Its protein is CASSSGQGYNSPLHF.

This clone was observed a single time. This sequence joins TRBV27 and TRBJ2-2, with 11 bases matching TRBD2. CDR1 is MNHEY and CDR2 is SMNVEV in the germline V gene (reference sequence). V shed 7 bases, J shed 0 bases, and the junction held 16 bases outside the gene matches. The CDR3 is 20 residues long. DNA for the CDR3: TGTGCCAGCACCCAAGGGACTAGCGGCCCATACTACGCGAACACCGGGGAGCTGTTTTTT. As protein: CASTQGTSGPYYANTGELFF.

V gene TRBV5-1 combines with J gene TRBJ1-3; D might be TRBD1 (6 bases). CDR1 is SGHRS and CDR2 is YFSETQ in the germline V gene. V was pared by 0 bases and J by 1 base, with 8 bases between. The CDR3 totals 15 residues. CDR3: CASSLEGGSGNTIYF. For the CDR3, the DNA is TGCGCCAGCAGCTTGGAAGGGGGATCTGGAAACACCATATATTTT.

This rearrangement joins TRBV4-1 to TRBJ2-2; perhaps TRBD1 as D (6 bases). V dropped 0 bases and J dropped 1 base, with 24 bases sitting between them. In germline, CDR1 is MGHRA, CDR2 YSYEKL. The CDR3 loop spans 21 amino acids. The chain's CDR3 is CASSQDRHHNLIRGNTGELFF. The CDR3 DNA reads TGCGCCAGCAGCCAAGATCGGCACCATAACTTGATCAGGGGGAACACCGGGGAGCTGTTTTTT.

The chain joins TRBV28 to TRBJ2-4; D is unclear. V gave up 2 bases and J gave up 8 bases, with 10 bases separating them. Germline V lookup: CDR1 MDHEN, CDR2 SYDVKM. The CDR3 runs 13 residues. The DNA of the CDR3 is TGTGCCAGCAGTTTAGGCCCTGAGGACATTCAGTACTTC. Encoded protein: CASSLGPEDIQYF.

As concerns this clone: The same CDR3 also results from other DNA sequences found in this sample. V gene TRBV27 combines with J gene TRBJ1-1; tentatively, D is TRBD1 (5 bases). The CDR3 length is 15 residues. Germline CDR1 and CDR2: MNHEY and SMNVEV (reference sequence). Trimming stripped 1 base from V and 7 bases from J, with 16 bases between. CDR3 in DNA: TGTGCCAGCAGTTTATACGTTGGGGTGGGGGGTGAAGCTTTCTTT. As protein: CASSLYVGVGGEAFF.

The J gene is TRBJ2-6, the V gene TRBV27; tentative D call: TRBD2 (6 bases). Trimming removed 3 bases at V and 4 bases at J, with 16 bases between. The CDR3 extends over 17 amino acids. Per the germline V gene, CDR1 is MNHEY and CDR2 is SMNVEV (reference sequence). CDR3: CASSLNSWEVGANVLTF. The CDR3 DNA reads TGTGCCAGCAGTTTGAATAGTTGGGAGGTGGGGGCCAACGTCCTGACTTTC.

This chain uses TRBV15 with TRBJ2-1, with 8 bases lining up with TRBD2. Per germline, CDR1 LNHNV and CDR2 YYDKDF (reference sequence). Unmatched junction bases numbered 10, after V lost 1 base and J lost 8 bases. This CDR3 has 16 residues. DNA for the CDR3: TGTGCCACCAGCAGAGCATCCGGGACTAGGGGGGATGAGCAGTTCTTC. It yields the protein CATSRASGTRGDEQFF.

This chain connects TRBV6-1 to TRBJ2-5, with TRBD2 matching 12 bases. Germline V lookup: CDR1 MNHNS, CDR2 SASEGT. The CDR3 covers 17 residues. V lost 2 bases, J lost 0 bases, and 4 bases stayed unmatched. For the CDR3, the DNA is TGTGCCAGCAGTGAATGGGGACTAGCGGGCGACCAAGAGACCCAGTACTTC. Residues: CASSEWGLAGDQETQYF.

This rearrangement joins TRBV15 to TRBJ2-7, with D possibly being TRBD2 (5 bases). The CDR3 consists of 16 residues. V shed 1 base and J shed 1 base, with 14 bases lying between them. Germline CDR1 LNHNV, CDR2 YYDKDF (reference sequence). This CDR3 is CATSRVEGDVSYEQYF. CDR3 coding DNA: TGTGCCACCAGCAGAGTTGAGGGAGATGTGTCCTACGAGCAGTACTTC.

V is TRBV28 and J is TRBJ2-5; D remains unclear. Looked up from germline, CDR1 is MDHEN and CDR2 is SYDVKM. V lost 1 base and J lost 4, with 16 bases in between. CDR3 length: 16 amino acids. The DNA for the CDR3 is TGTGCCAGCAGTTTATCGGTTCGTACCGTCCCAGAGACCCAGTACTTC. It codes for CASSLSVRTVPETQYF.